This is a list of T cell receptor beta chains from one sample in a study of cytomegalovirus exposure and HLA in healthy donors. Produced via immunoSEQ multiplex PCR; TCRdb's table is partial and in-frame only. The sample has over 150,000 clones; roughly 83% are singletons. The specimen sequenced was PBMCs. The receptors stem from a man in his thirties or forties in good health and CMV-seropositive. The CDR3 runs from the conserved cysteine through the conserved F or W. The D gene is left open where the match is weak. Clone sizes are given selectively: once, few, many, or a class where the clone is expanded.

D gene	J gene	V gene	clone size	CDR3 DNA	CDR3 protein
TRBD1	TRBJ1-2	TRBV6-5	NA	TGTGCCAGCAGACGAGACCGACAGGGGGGGTATGGCTACACCTTC	CASRRDRQGGYGYTF
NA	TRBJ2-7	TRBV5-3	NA	TGTGCCAGAAGCTTGCCGTTCCTCCTAGCCGAGGGGGACGAGCAGTACTTC	CARSLPFLLAEGDEQYF
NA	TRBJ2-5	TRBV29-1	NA	TGCAGCGTTGAAACCAGGGCGGTCCGGGAGCAGTACTTC	CSVETRAVREQYF
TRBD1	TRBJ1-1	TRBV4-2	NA	TGTGCCAGCAGCCAAGCTGGGGGACAGGCGATCACTGAAGCTTTCTTT	CASSQAGGQAITEAFF
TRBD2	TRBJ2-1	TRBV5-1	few	TGCGCCAGCAGTTCCGGGACTAGCGTATACAATGAGCAGTTCTTC	CASSSGTSVYNEQFF
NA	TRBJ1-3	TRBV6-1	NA	TGTGCCAGCAGGATGGGGGCGAGAAACACCATATATTTT	CASRMGARNTIYF
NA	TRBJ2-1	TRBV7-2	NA	TGTGCCAGCAGCCCCGGGAACTCCTACAATGAGCAGTTCTTC	CASSPGNSYNEQFF
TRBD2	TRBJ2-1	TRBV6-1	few	TGTGCCAGCATTCACGGGACTAGCGGCTTTAATGAGCAGTTCTTC	CASIHGTSGFNEQFF
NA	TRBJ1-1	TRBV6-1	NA	TGTGCCAGCAGTGAATGGCCGAACACTGAAGCTTTCTTT	CASSEWPNTEAFF
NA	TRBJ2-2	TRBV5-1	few	TGCGCCAGCAGCTTGGGACGGAGTGCGAACACCGGGGAGCTGTTTTTT	CASSLGRSANTGELFF
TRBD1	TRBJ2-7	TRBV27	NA	TGTGCCAGCAGTCAGACACAGGGGACCCACGAGCAGTACTTC	CASSQTQGTHEQYF
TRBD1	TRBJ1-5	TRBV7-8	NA	TGTGCCAGCAGCCGACGACAGGGCGGTCAGCCCCAGCATTTT	CASSRRQGGQPQHF
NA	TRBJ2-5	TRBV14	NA	TGTGCCAGCAGCCGCAGGGGTGAGCAGTACTTC	CASSRRGEQYF
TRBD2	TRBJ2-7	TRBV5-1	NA	TGCGCCAGCAGCCAGACCGGACTAGTAGAACACGAGCAGTACTTC	CASSQTGLVEHEQYF
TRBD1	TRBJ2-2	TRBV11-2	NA	TGTGCCAGCAGCTTAGAAGGGTGGGACAGGGGGCGGACCGGGGAGCTGTTTTTT	CASSLEGWDRGRTGELFF
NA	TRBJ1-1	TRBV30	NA	TGTGCCTGGTCACCTCATTTAGCCGTCATGAACACTGAAGCTTTCTTT	CAWSPHLAVMNTEAFF
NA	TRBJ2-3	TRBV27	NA	TGTGCCAGCACCCGACCACCGGGTACGCAGTATTTT	CASTRPPGTQYF
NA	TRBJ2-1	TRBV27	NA	TGTGCCAGCGAGATGTGGGGGGGGGCAGGGGCCAATGAGCAGTTCTTC	CASEMWGGAGANEQFF
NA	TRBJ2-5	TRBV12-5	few	TGTGCTAGTGGTCCCCGCGGACTGTACCAAGAGACCCAGTACTTC	CASGPRGLYQETQYF
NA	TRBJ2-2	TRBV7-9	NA	TGTGCCAGCAGCTTAGTAGCGTTAGGCGGGGAGCTGTTTTTT	CASSLVALGGELFF
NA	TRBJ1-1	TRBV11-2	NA	TGTGCCAGCAGCTTAGATCAGGGGTACACTGAAGCTTTCTTT	CASSLDQGYTEAFF
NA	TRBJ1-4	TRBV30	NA	TGTGCCTGGAGTGGGCTTAATGAAAAACTGTTTTTT	CAWSGLNEKLFF
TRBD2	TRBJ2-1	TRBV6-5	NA	TGTGCCAGCAGTGAAGAGCGGGGATTTGAGCAGTTCTTC	CASSEERGFEQFF
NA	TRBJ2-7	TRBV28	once	TGTGCCAGCAGCCCCAGGATCCCTACCCCGTACGAGCAGTACTTC	CASSPRIPTPYEQYF
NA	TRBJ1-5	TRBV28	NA	TGTGCCAGCAGTTTTGGAGCGGGACGGGAAAATCAGCCCCAGCATTTT	CASSFGAGRENQPQHF
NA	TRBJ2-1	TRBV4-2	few	TGTGCCAGCAGCCAAGGTGGGAGCTCCTACAATGAGCAGTTCTTC	CASSQGGSSYNEQFF
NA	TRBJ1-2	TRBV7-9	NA	TGTGCCAGCAAGTCTACCGGGGAGAGGCTCTCCCTCGGCTACACCTTC	CASKSTGERLSLGYTF
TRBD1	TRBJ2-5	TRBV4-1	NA	TGCGCCAGCAGCCATCAAACCTTGGGGACAGGGCAAGAGACCCAGTACTTC	CASSHQTLGTGQETQYF
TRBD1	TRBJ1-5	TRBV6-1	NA	TGTGCCAGCAGTGATGAACCGGGACAGGGATCCCCCTATAGCAATCAGCCCCAGCATTTT	CASSDEPGQGSPYSNQPQHF
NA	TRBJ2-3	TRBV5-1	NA	TGCGCCAGCAGCTCCTTTCCGTCTAGCACAGATACGCAGTATTTT	CASSSFPSSTDTQYF
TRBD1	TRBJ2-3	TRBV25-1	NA	TGTGCCAGCAGTGGGACAGGGGGCACAGATACGCAGTATTTT	CASSGTGGTDTQYF
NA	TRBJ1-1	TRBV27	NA	TGTGCCAGCAGTCCCTCGGGTCTTCGGAACACTGAAGCTTTCTTT	CASSPSGLRNTEAFF
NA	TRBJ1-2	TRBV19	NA	TGTGCCAGTAGTATAAGTAGTAACTATGGCTACACCTTC	CASSISSNYGYTF
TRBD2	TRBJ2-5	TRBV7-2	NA	TGTGCCAGCAGCAGGACTAGCGGGAGTGGGGAGACCCAGTACTTC	CASSRTSGSGETQYF
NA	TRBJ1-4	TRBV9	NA	TGTGCCAGCAGCGTAGGGGTGGAGGCTAATGAAAAACTGTTTTTT	CASSVGVEANEKLFF
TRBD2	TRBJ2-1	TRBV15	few	TGTGCCACCAGCAGAGGAAGCGGGGGGGCCTACAATGAGCAGTTCTTC	CATSRGSGGAYNEQFF